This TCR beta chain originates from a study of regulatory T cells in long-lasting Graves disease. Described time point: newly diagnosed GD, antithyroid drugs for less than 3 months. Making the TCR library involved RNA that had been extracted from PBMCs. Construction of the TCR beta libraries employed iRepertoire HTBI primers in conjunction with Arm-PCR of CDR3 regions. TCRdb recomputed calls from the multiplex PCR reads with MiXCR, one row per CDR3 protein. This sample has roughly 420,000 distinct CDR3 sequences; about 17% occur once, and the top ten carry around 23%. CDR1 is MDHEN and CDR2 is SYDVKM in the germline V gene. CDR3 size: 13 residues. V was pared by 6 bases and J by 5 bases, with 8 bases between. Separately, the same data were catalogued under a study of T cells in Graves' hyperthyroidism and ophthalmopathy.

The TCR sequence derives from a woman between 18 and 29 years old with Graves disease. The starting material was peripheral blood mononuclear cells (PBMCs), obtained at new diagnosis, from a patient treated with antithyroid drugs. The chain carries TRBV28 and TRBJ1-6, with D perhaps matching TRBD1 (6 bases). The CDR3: CASRQGNNSPLHF. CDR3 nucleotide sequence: TGTGCCAGCAGACAGGGAAATAATTCACCCCTCCACTTT.